The clone carrying this T cell receptor (beta chain) occurred once. Its matching antigen is unknown. Measured with immunoSEQ multiplex PCR; TCRdb has only the in-frame clones, and not every one. Of 200,000 or so clones listed, over 80% are singletons. The germline gives CDR1 MNHEY, CDR2 SVGEGT. The V segment lost 5 bases and the J segment 3 bases; nucleotides outside the gene matches: 6. CDR3 size: 16 residues. The data stem from a study of T cell responses to AZD1222 COVID-19 vaccine. The overall study: Analyses pooled second doses at about 4 or about 12 weeks. Points from the study as a whole: No day 14 peak samples; only post-peak repertoires were characterized. Per reports, nearly half of all spike-specific TCRs target regions that are unmutated in variants. Distributed over spike, vaccine-associated CD4 TCRs predominated at 160-218 and 743-854.

The TCR was taken from an adult in good health. Sequenced here: peripheral blood, sampled on day 0 of AZD1222 vaccination. The gene calls are TRBV6-2 or TRBV6-3 and TRBJ2-6; 8 bases map to TRBD1. CDR3 amino acids: CASSIPRGLGANVLTF. The CDR3 DNA is TGTGCCAGCAGTATACCCAGGGGGCTTGGGGCCAACGTCCTGACTTTC.